Below are 5 T cell receptor beta chains sequenced from a single sample in a study of PD-1 blockade in mismatch repair-deficient tumors. The method was immunoSEQ multiplex PCR; TCRdb's version includes in-frame clones alone and lacks a portion of them. The sample lists about 49,000 clones, approximately 80% seen once, with less than 3.5% in the top ten. Sequenced material: PBMCs, taken before pembrolizumab treatment. All receptors derive from an adult with mismatch repair-deficient cancer.

The chain recombines TRBV7-6 with TRBJ2-7; TRBD1 matches 11 bases. The junction had 7 bases not matched to a gene; V was cut back by 4 bases and J by 5 bases. The CDR3 runs 15 residues. Germline lookup yields CDR1 SGHVS and CDR2 FNYEAQ. For the CDR3, the DNA is TGTGCCAGCAGCTCGTGGACAGGGGGCAAAAACGAGCAGTACTTC. It is translated as CASSSWTGGKNEQYF.

The chain recombines TRBV5-6 with TRBJ1-2; 8 bases fit TRBD1. The CDR3 spans 13 residues. After removal of 3 bases from V and 8 bases from J, the junction contained 6 bases not matched to a gene. Germline V gene lookup returns CDR1 SGHDT and CDR2 YYEEEE. The CDR3 sequence: CASSWDRIEGYTF. DNA for the CDR3: TGTGCCAGCAGCTGGGACAGGATCGAGGGCTACACCTTC.

This clone was observed a handful of times. The chain couples TRBV28 to TRBJ1-2; D unresolved. Trimming cost V 6 bases and J 5 bases, with 7 bases left between them. This CDR3 is 11 amino acids long. Germline CDR1 reads MDHEN; CDR2 reads SYDVKM. CDR3: CASSRGYGYTF. The CDR3 nucleotides read TGTGCCAGCAGCCGGGGATATGGCTACACCTTC.

This chain uses TRBV10-3 with TRBJ1-4; D is perhaps TRBD1 (5 bases). CDR3 length equals 16 residues. V was pared by 2 bases and J by 0 bases, with 10 bases between. CDR1 is ENHRY and CDR2 is SYGVKD in the germline V gene. CDR3 in DNA: TGTGCCATCAGTGAGGGCGGAGGGGCAACTAATGAAAAACTGTTTTTT. It yields the protein CAISEGGGATNEKLFF.

The chain employs TRBV7-2 and TRBJ1-2; a weak D match, TRBD1 (5 bases). Trimming cost V 6 bases and J 2 bases, with 10 bases left between them. This CDR3 is built from 13 residues. The germline V gene has CDR1 SGHTA and CDR2 FQGNSA. This chain's CDR3 is CASSRDGNYGYTF. DNA for the CDR3: TGTGCCAGCAGTCGGGACGGGAACTATGGCTACACCTTC.